Here is one T cell receptor beta chain with its context. Its antigen is not known. This sample stems from a study of immune evolution from preneoplasia to lung adenocarcinoma. Each case's diagnosis was confirmed by two pathologists on H&E. The CDR3 has 15 residues. V dropped 4 bases and J dropped 6; count of bases not matched to a gene: 8. Per germline, CDR1 SGHRS and CDR2 YFSETQ. Here immunoSEQ multiplex PCR was the method, and the copy in TCRdb shows in-frame clones only, minus some. Here the sample spans about 5,600 clones, about 68% being singletons. The study, taken as a whole, reports: Highest clonality occurred in KRAS-mutant, not EGFR-mutant or double wild-type, nodules. Clonality was highest in normal lung, lower in later-stage lesions apparently. Top clone frequencies peaked in normal lung, apparently declining through invasive adenocarcinoma.

This receptor was obtained from a person aged 55 to 79 with lung adenocarcinoma. The sample consisted of FFPE lung adenocarcinoma in situ tissue. The chain combines TRBV5-1 with TRBJ2-1; 9 positions agree with TRBD2. For the CDR3, the DNA is TGCGCCAGCAGCCTGGACCCTAGCGGGGCCAATGAGCAGTTCTTC. Translated, it gives CASSLDPSGANEQFF.